This T cell receptor (beta chain) was found in a study of T cell responses to AZD1222 COVID-19 vaccine. Study background: Pooling covered second doses at about 4 or about 12 weeks.

The protocol was immunoSEQ multiplex PCR, while the TCRdb copy is restricted to in-frame clones and leaves out a portion. The profile shows about 160,000 clones, roughly 90% of them singletons. Germline CDR1 and CDR2: MDHEN and SYDVKM. Trimming took off 2 bases at V and 1 base at J, with 8 bases between the two ends. The CDR3 totals 14 residues. This sample comprised peripheral blood, obtained on day 0 of AZD1222 vaccination. The chain has TRBV28 and TRBJ1-1; D is unresolved. The sequence derives from an adult in good health. CDR3 region: CASSLTQKNTEAFF. The CDR3, as DNA: TGTGCCAGCAGTTTAACCCAGAAGAACACTGAAGCTTTCTTT.